This is a list of T cell receptor beta chains from one sample in a study of blood T cells in healthy people across ages. From the 5' RACE reads, TCRdb called clonotypes with MiXCR, one entry per CDR3 protein. The sample holds approximately 940,000 distinct CDR3 sequences, around 49% seen once. The sample taken for sequencing was blood. The receptors were sampled from a man under 40 in good health. The CDR3 runs from the conserved cysteine through the conserved F or W. The order of the fields is V gene, CDR3 length, D gene, clone size, J gene, CDR3 protein, CDR3 DNA. A D gene is named only where the DNA matches it firmly. Where a row states a size, it is once, few, many or the class of an expanded clone; other rows omit it.

TRBV27	12	-	-	TRBJ1-4	CASTSTNEKLFF	TGTGCCAGCACCTCAACTAATGAAAAACTGTTTTTT
TRBV24-1	13	TRBD2	-	TRBJ2-1	CATSGTSNYEQFF	TGTGCCACCAGTGGGACTAGTAACTATGAGCAGTTCTTC
TRBV20-1	14	-	-	TRBJ2-7	CSASSRPSGHEQYF	TGCAGTGCTAGTAGTAGACCCTCCGGGCACGAGCAGTACTTC
TRBV4-1	12	-	-	TRBJ1-1	CANSQLNTEAFF	TGCGCCAACAGTCAGTTGAACACTGAAGCTTTCTTT
TRBV9	14	-	few	TRBJ2-7	CASSVAGQPYEQYF	TGTGCCAGCAGCGTAGCCGGACAGCCCTACGAGCAGTACTTC
TRBV4-1	16	TRBD2	-	TRBJ2-1	CASSQFSGGDDNEQFF	TGCGCCAGTAGCCAGTTTAGCGGGGGGGACGACAATGAGCAGTTCTTC
TRBV6-2/TRBV6-3	15	TRBD2	-	TRBJ2-3	CASSVGLAGLDTQYF	TGTGCCAGCAGCGTGGGACTAGCGGGATTAGATACGCAGTATTTT
TRBV9	16	TRBD2	-	TRBJ2-7	CASSVAPSGTAYEQYF	TGTGCCAGCAGCGTAGCCCCTAGCGGGACCGCCTACGAGCAGTACTTC
TRBV6-7	17	-	-	TRBJ2-6	CASSYLPRETGANVLTF	TGTGCCAGCAGTTACCTTCCCCGGGAAACCGGGGCCAACGTCCTGACTTTC
TRBV10-3	12	-	-	TRBJ1-2	CAISEVANWYTF	TGTGCCATCAGTGAGGTGGCGAACTGGTACACCTTC
TRBV24-1	15	TRBD1	-	TRBJ2-3	CATSDPRDSVDTQYF	TGTGCCACCAGTGACCCTCGGGACAGCGTAGATACGCAGTATTTT
TRBV7-3	15	TRBD1	once	TRBJ1-2	CASSRDRDNWRGYTF	TGTGCCAGCAGCCGGGACAGGGATAATTGGCGCGGCTACACATTC
TRBV20-1	16	-	-	TRBJ1-4	CSARGDPVATNEKLFF	TGCAGTGCTAGAGGGGACCCCGTTGCAACTAATGAAAAACTGTTTTTT
TRBV10-3	15	TRBD1	-	TRBJ1-4	CATRKGSGQDEKLFF	TGTGCCACCAGGAAGGGCTCGGGACAGGATGAAAAACTGTTTTTT
TRBV4-1	16	-	few	TRBJ2-1	CASSQDPGNRYNEQFF	TGCGCCAGCAGCCAAGATCCGGGGAACCGATACAATGAGCAGTTCTTC
TRBV11-2	16	-	few	TRBJ2-7	CASSPRQTIPSYEQYF	TGTGCCAGCAGCCCTAGACAGACCATACCATCCTACGAGCAGTACTTC
TRBV6-5	15	TRBD1	-	TRBJ2-7	CPSSPTGQSRYEQYF	TGTCCCAGCAGTCCCACGGGACAGTCCCGCTACGAGCAGTACTTC
TRBV4-1	18	-	few	TRBJ2-1	CASSQTVSGTQRHIEQFF	TGCGCCAGCAGCCAGACAGTGAGCGGAACCCAACGGCACATTGAGCAGTTCTTC
TRBV29-1	13	TRBD1	-	TRBJ2-4	CSVTGTGAWEQYF	TGCAGCGTTACCGGGACAGGGGCTTGGGAGCAGTACTTC
TRBV7-9	15	-	few	TRBJ2-7	CASSLVGQLNYEQYF	TGTGCCAGCAGCTTGGTGGGACAATTAAACTACGAGCAGTACTTC
TRBV9	15	-	-	TRBJ2-5	CTSSVQGMGGDEQYF	TGTACCAGCAGCGTACAGGGAATGGGAGGCGATGAGCAGTACTTC
TRBV20-1	14	-	-	TRBJ1-1	CSARDGGNRPGAFF	TGCAGTGCTAGAGATGGCGGTAACCGACCCGGGGCTTTCTTT
TRBV5-8	18	-	few	TRBJ2-6	CASSLVGRSISGANVLTF	TGTGCCAGCAGCTTGGTTGGCCGCTCAATCTCTGGGGCCAACGTCCTGACTTTC
TRBV25-1	12	-	-	TRBJ2-1	CASRWGTVEQFF	TGTGCCAGCAGGTGGGGGACCGTTGAACAGTTCTTC
TRBV11-2	16	-	-	TRBJ2-3	CASSLVPLVVADTQYF	TGTGCCAGCAGCTTAGTACCCCTAGTTGTTGCAGATACGCAGTATTTT
TRBV7-2	13	TRBD1	few	TRBJ2-7	CASNAQGSHEQYF	TGTGCCAGCAACGCACAGGGGTCCCACGAGCAGTACTTC
TRBV20-1	18	-	-	TRBJ1-6	CSARDKPAASSYNSPLHF	TGCAGTGCTAGAGATAAGCCGGCAGCGAGCTCCTATAATTCACCCCTCCACTTT
TRBV5-1	16	TRBD1	-	TRBJ2-7	CASSYPGQGEPYEQYF	TGCGCCAGCAGCTATCCGGGACAGGGGGAACCCTACGAGCAGTACTTC
TRBV29-1	14	-	-	TRBJ2-2	CSVVNPKVPGELFF	TGCAGCGTTGTTAATCCTAAGGTACCCGGGGAGCTGTTTTTT
TRBV29-1	13	-	-	TRBJ1-5	CSVVQAPGQPQHF	TGCAGCGTTGTTCAGGCCCCAGGTCAGCCCCAGCATTTT
TRBV30	12	-	-	TRBJ1-2	CAWIGGAYGYTF	TGTGCCTGGATTGGGGGAGCCTATGGCTACACCTTC
TRBV5-1	12	-	few	TRBJ2-5	CASRSDGETQYF	TGCGCCAGCCGCTCCGACGGGGAGACCCAGTACTTC
TRBV7-2	11	-	-	TRBJ2-1	CASREGQLQFF	TGTGCCAGCAGAGAAGGTCAACTGCAGTTCTTC
TRBV5-1	14	-	-	TRBJ2-1	CASSAGTSRNEQFF	TGCGCCAGCAGCGCGGGGACGTCGAGGAATGAGCAGTTCTTC
TRBV7-7	15	-	few	TRBJ2-5	CASSLASGRQETQYF	TGTGCTAGCAGCTTAGCGTCGGGACGCCAAGAGACCCAGTACTTC
TRBV27	16	TRBD1	-	TRBJ2-5	CASSWTGARGQETQYF	TGTGCCAGCAGTTGGACAGGGGCCAGAGGCCAAGAGACCCAGTACTTC
TRBV24-1	15	-	-	TRBJ2-1	CATSAWQGIYNEQFF	TGTGCCACCTCCGCCTGGCAGGGTATCTACAATGAGCAGTTCTTC
TRBV5-1	17	-	few	TRBJ1-1	CASSNLGRAGVNTEAFF	TGCGCCAGCAGCAACCTAGGACGGGCAGGGGTGAACACTGAAGCTTTCTTT
TRBV6-6	14	TRBD2	few	TRBJ2-1	CASSRTSGDNEQFF	TGTGCCAGCAGTAGGACTAGCGGGGACAATGAGCAGTTCTTC
TRBV20-1	13	-	many	TRBJ1-1	CSARGRGDTEAFF	TGCAGTGCTAGAGGCCGAGGGGACACTGAAGCTTTCTTT
TRBV7-9	16	TRBD2	-	TRBJ2-7	CASSLAPPGTTYEQYF	TGTGCCAGCAGCTTAGCGCCCCCAGGGACTACCTACGAGCAGTACTTC
TRBV20-1	13	-	-	TRBJ2-5	CSALGTGQETQYF	TGCAGTGCCCTTGGGACGGGTCAAGAGACCCAGTACTTC
TRBV11-2	14	-	-	TRBJ2-5	CASSHGTVGETQYF	TGTGCCAGCAGCCACGGCACGGTAGGGGAGACCCAGTACTTC
TRBV20-1	14	-	-	TRBJ2-7	CSARPVGGSYEQYF	TGCAGTGCACGCCCGGTGGGGGGCTCCTACGAGCAGTACTTC
TRBV3-1	14	-	few	TRBJ1-2	CASSQESWFESYTF	TGTGCCAGCAGCCAAGAGTCTTGGTTCGAGAGCTACACCTTC
TRBV4-1	15	-	few	TRBJ2-3	CASSLQTGVTDTQYF	TGCGCCAGCAGCTTACAGACAGGAGTTACAGATACGCAGTATTTT
TRBV10-3	13	TRBD1	-	TRBJ2-7	CAISDDRGTEQYF	TGTGCCATCAGTGATGACAGGGGCACCGAGCAGTACTTC
TRBV29-1	13	TRBD1	few	TRBJ2-1	CSVDGTAQGEQFF	TGCAGCGTCGACGGGACAGCTCAGGGTGAGCAGTTCTTC
TRBV2	14	TRBD1	-	TRBJ2-1	CASIGQGPYNEQFF	TGTGCCAGCATAGGACAGGGGCCGTACAATGAGCAGTTCTTC
TRBV3-1	17	-	many	TRBJ2-5	CASSRISGQKSQETQYF	TGTGCCAGCAGCCGAATCAGCGGACAGAAGTCCCAAGAGACCCAGTACTTC
TRBV4-3	15	TRBD2	many	TRBJ2-1	CASSQGGGSYNEQFF	TGCGCCAGCAGCCAAGGCGGGGGTTCCTACAATGAGCAGTTCTTC
TRBV7-9	15	TRBD1	-	TRBJ2-7	CASSLGDRDPYEQYF	TGTGCCAGCAGCTTAGGGGACAGGGACCCCTACGAGCAGTACTTC